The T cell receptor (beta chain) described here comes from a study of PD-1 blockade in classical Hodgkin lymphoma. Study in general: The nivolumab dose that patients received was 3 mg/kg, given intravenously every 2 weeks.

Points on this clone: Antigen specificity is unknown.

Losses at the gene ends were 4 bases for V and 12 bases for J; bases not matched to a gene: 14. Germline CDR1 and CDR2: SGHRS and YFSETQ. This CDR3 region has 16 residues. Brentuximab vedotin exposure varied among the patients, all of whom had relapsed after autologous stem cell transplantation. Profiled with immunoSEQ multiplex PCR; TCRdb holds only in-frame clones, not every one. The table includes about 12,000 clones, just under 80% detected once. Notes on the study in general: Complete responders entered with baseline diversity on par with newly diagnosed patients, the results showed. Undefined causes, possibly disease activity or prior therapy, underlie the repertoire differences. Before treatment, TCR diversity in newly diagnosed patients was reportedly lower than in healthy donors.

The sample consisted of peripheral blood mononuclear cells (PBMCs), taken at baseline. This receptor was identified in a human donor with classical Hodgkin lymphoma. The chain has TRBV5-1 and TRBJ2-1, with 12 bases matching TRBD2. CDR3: CASSVRSSGGAGLQFF. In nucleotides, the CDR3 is TGCGCCAGCAGCGTCCGATCTAGCGGGGGGGCCGGGTTGCAGTTCTTC.